The 5 T cell receptor beta chains listed next were all sequenced from one sample in a study of regulatory T cells in long-lasting Graves disease. This sample's time point: newly diagnosed GD, antithyroid drugs for less than 3 months. Scientists built the TCR library using RNA that was extracted from PBMCs. Libraries of TCR beta came from iRepertoire HTBI primers plus Arm-PCR of CDR3 regions. MiXCR was run by TCRdb on the multiplex PCR reads, yielding one entry per CDR3 protein. The data show about 620,000 distinct CDR3 sequences, approximately 15% seen once. These sequences were also reported in another study, on T cells in Graves' hyperthyroidism and ophthalmopathy.

The sequences come from peripheral blood mononuclear cells (PBMCs), collected at new diagnosis, from a patient treated with antithyroid drugs. These receptors were collected from a woman under 40 with Graves disease.

In its sample, this clonotype was seen many times. The chain is built from TRBV10-3 and TRBJ1-2; D not certain. V lost 2 bases and J 8 bases, leaving 12 bases between the germline ends. Per germline, CDR1 ENHRY and CDR2 SYGVKD. The CDR3 spans 13 residues. The CDR3 spells CAISEGKAIGYTF. The CDR3 bases are TGTGCCATCAGTGAGGGCAAAGCGATCGGCTACACCTTC.

Comments on this clonotype: With a much larger clone just one base away, this may be a read error. The chain employs TRBV2 and TRBJ1-6; no clear D gene. Germline V CDR1 and CDR2: SNHLY, FYNNEI. Trimming stripped 7 bases from V and 9 bases from J, with 19 bases between. The CDR3 extends over 15 amino acids. In DNA form, the CDR3 reads TGTGCCAGCAAACCGCGTTGGACGGAAAGTTCACCCCTCCACTTT. Residues: CASKPRWTESSPLHF.

The rearrangement links TRBV12-3 or TRBV12-4 to TRBJ2-2; weak D call: TRBD2 (6 bases). The CDR3 has 15 residues. The V end lost 3 bases, the J end lost 7 bases, and 15 bases lay between the germline ends. The CDR3 reads CASSFRAGSSGELFF. DNA for the CDR3: TGTGCCAGCAGTTTTAGGGCGGGGAGCAGCGGGGAGCTGTTTTTT.

This clonotype was seen many times. The chain couples TRBV30 to TRBJ2-7; 7 bases map to TRBD1. Germline CDR1 reads GTSNPN; CDR2 reads SVGIG (reference sequence). This CDR3 is 15 amino acids long. V lost 4 bases and J lost 3; bases outside the gene matches: 12. This CDR3 is CAWTSRGGSGYEQYF. The CDR3 coding sequence is TGTGCCTGGACCTCGCGAGGGGGCTCAGGCTACGAGCAGTACTTC.

The rearrangement joins TRBV3-1 to TRBJ2-7, with 7 bases aligning to TRBD1. From germline, CDR1 is LGHDT and CDR2 YNNKEL (reference sequence). CDR3 length: 15 residues. With 4 bases clipped from V and 3 bases from J, the junction kept 9 bases outside the gene matches. This CDR3 is CASSLRPGQNYEQYF. For the CDR3, the DNA is TGTGCCAGCAGCCTCCGTCCGGGACAGAACTACGAGCAGTACTTC.